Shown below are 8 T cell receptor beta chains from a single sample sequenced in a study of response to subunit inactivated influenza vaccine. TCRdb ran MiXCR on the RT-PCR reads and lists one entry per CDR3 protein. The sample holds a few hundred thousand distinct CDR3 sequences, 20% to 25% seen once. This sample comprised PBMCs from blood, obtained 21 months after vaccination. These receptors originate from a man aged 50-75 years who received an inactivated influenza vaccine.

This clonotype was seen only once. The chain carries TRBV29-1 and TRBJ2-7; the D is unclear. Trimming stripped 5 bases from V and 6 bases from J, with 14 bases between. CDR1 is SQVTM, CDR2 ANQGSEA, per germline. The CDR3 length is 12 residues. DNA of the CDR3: TGCAGCGTTACCATAGGTGGGTTCGAGCAGTACTTC. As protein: CSVTIGGFEQYF.

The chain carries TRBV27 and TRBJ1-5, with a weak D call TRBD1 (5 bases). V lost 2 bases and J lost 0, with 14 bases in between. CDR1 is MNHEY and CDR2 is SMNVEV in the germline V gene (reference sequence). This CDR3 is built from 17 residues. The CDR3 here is CASSLRWGTGSNQPQHF. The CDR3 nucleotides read TGTGCCAGCAGTTTAAGGTGGGGGACGGGTAGCAATCAGCCCCAGCATTTT.

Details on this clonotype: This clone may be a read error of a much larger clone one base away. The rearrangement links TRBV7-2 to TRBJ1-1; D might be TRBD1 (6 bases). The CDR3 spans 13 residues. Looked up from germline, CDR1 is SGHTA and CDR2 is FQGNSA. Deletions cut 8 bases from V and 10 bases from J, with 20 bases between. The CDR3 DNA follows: TGTGCCAGCGGCTCGAGGACACAGGGTCGAGCTTTCTTT. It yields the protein CASGSRTQGRAFF.

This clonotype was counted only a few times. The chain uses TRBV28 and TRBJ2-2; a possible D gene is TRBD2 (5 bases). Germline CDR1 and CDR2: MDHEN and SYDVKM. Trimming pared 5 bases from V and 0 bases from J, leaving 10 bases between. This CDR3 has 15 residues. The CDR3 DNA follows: TGTGCCAGCAGTCCTGCCGGGGCGAACACCGGGGAGCTGTTTTTT. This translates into CASSPAGANTGELFF.

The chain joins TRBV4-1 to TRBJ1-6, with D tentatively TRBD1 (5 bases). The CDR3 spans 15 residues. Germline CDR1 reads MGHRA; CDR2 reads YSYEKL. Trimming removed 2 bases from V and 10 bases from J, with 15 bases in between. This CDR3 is CASSQSQGLLSPLHF. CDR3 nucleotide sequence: TGCGCCAGCAGCCAAAGTCAGGGACTTCTGTCACCCCTCCACTTT.

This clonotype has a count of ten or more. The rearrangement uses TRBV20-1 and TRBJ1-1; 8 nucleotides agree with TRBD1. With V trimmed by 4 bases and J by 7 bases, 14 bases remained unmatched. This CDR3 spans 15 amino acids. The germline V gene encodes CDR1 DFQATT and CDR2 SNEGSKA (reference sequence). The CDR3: CSAKNLPDRANEAFF. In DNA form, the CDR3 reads TGCAGTGCTAAAAACTTACCGGACAGGGCTAATGAAGCTTTCTTT.

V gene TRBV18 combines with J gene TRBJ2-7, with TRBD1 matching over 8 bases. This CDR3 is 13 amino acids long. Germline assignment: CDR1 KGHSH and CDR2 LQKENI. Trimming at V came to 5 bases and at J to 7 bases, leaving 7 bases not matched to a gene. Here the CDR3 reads CASSSDRDREQYF. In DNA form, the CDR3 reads TGTGCCAGCTCATCTGACCGGGACAGGGAGCAGTACTTC. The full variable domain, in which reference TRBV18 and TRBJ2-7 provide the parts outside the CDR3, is NAGVMQNPRHLVRRRGQEARLRCSPMKGHSHVYWYRQLPEEGLKFMVYLQKENIIDESGMPKERFSAEFPKEGPSILRIQQVVRGDSAAYFCASSSDRDREQYFGPGTRLTVT.

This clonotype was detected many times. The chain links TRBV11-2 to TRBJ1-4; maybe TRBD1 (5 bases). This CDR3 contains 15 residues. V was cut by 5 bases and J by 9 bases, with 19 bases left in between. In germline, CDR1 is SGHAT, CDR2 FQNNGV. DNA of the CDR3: TGTGCCAGCAGCAGGGCGGGGGGATCCCTTCAAAAACTGTTTTTT. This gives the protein CASSRAGGSLQKLFF.